The entry that follows covers one T cell receptor (beta chain) sequence. The method was immunoSEQ multiplex PCR; TCRdb's version includes in-frame clones alone and lacks a portion of them. This sample has 300,000 to 500,000 clones; approximately 87% occur once, and the top ten carry around 0.91%. The data stem from a study of blood T cell repertoires in COVID-19. The overall study: Spain, Italy and the United States supplied samples that represented acute and convalescent COVID-19.

The CDR3 runs to 16 residues. Specimen: PBMCs or T cells enriched from blood (not recorded which). The chain employs TRBV21-1 and TRBJ2-7; the D segment call TRBD1 is taken from the table without a DNA check. TRBV21-1 is described as a pseudogene. The sequence derives from a woman between 25 and 40 years old with acute COVID-19. CDR3 in DNA: TGTGCCAGCAGCAAAGCACGGGACAGCAGCTCCTACGAGCAGTACTTC. Protein sequence: CASSKARDSSSYEQYF.